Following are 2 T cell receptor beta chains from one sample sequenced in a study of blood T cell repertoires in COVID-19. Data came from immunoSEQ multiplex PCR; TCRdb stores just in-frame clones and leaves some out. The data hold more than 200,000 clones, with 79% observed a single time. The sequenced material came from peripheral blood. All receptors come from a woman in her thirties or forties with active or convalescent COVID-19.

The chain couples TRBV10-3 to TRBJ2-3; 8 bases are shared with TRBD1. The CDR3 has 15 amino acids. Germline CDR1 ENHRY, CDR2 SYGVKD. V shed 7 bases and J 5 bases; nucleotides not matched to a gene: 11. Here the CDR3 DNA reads TGTGCCATCACAAGAAAAGGGACAGGCGGAGATACGCAGTATTTT. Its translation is CAITRKGTGGDTQYF.

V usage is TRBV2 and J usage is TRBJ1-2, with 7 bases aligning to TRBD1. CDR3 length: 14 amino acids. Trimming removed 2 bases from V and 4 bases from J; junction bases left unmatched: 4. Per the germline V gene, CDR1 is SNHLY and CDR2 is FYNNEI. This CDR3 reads CASSEIRTGYGYTF. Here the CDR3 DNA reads TGTGCCAGCAGTGAAATCAGGACAGGCTATGGCTACACCTTC.